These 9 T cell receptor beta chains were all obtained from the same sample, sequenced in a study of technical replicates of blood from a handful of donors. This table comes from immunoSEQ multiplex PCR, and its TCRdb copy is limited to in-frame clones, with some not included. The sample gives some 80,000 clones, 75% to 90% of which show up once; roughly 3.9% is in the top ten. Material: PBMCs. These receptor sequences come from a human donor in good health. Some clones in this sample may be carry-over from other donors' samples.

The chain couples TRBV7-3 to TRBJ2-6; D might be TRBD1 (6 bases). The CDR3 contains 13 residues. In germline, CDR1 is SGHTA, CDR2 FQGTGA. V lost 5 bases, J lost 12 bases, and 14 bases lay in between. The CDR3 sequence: CASSPGTSPVLTF. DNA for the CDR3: TGTGCCAGCAGCCCTGGGACATCCCCCGTCCTGACTTTC. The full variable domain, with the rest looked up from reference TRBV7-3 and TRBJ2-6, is GAGVSQTPSNKVTEKGKYVELRCDPISGHTALYWYRQSLGQGPEFLIYFQGTGAADDSGLPNDRFFAVRPEGSVSTLKIQRTERGDSAVYLCASSPGTSPVLTFGAGSRLTVL.

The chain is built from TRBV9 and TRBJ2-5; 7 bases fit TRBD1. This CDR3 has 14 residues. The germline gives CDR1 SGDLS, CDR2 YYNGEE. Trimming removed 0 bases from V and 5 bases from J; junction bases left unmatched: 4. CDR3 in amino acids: CASSVVGGEETQYF. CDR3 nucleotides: TGTGCCAGCAGCGTAGTAGGGGGCGAGGAGACCCAGTACTTC.

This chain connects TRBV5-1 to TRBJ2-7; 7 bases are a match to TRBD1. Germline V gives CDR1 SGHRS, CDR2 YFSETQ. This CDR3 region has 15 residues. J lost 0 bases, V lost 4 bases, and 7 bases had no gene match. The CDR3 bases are TGCGCCAGCAGCCACACCGGGACAGTCTCCTACGAGCAGTACTTC. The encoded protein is CASSHTGTVSYEQYF.

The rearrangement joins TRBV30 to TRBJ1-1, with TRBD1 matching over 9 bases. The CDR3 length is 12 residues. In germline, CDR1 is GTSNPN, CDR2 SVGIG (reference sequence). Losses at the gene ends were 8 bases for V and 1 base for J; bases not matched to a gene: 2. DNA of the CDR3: TGTGCCAGGGACAGGGCGAACACTGAAGCTTTCTTT. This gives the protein CARDRANTEAFF.

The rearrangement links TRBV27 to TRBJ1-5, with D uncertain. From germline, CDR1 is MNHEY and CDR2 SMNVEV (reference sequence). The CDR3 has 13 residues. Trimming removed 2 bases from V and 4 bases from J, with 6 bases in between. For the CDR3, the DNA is TGTGCCAGCAGTTTACGGAGAAATCAGCCCCAGCATTTT. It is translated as CASSLRRNQPQHF.

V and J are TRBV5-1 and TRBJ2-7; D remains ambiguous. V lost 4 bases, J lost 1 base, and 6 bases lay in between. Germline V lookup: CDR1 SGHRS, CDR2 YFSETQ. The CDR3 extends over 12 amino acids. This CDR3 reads CASSLQSYEQYF. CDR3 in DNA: TGCGCCAGCAGCCTGCAGTCCTACGAGCAGTACTTC.

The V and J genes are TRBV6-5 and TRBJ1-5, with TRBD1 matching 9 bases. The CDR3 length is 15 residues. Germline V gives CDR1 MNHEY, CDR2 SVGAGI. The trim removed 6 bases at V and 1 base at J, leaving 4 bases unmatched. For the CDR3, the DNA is TGTGCCAGCAGCCCAGGGACAGGGAGCAATCAGCCCCAGCATTTT. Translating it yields CASSPGTGSNQPQHF.

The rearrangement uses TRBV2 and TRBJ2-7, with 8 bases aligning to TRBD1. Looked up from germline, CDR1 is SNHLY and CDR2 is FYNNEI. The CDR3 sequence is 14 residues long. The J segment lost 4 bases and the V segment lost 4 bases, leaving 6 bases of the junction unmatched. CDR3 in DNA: TGTGCCAGCAGTGCCCGGACAGGGTATTACGAGCAGTACTTC. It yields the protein CASSARTGYYEQYF.

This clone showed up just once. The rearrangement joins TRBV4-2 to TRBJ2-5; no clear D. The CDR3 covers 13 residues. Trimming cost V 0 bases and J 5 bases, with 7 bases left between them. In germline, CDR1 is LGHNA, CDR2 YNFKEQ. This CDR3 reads CASSQDPPETQYF. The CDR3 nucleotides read TGTGCCAGCAGCCAAGATCCTCCGGAGACCCAGTACTTC.